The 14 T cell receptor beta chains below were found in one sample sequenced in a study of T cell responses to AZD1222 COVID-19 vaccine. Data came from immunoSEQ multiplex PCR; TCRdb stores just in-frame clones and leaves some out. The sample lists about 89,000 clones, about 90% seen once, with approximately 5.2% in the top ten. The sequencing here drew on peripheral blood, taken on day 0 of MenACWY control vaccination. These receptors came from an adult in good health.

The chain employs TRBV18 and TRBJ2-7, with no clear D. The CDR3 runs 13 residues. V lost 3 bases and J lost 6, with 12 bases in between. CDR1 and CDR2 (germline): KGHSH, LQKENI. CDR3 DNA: TGTGCCAGCTCACCTGGGATTGAAGGCGAGCAGTACTTC. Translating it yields CASSPGIEGEQYF.

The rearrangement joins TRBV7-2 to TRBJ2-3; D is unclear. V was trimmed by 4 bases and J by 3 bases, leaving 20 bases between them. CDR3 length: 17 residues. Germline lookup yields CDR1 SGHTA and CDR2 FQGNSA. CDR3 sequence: CASSSPVVRVKTDTQYF. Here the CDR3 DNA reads TGTGCCAGCAGCTCCCCGGTTGTCCGCGTGAAGACAGATACGCAGTATTTT.

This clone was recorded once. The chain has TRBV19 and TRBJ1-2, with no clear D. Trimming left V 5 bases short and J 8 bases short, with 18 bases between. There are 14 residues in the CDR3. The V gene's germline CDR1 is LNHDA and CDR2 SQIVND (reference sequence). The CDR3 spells CASSPDQDVGGYTF. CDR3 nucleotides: TGTGCCAGTAGTCCCGACCAAGACGTGGGCGGCTACACCTTC.

The CDR3 DNA reads TGTGCCAGCAGCTTTCCGACAGGGGGTATTAGCGGGAGGATGACCGGGGAGCTGTTTTTT. Amino acid sequence: CASSFPTGGISGRMTGELFF. The chain combines TRBV7-6 with TRBJ2-2, with a weak D call TRBD2 (10 bases). CDR1 is SGHVS and CDR2 is FNYEAQ in the germline V gene. CDR3 length equals 20 residues. The germline V and J ends were trimmed by 3 bases and 5 bases, with 28 bases remaining between them.

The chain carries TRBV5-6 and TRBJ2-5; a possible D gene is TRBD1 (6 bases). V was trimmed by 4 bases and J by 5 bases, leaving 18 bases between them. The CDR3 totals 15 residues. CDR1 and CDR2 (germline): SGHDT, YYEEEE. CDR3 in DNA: TGTGCCAGCAGCCCCCGCGACAGGCCTTGGGAGACCCAGTACTTC. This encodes CASSPRDRPWETQYF.

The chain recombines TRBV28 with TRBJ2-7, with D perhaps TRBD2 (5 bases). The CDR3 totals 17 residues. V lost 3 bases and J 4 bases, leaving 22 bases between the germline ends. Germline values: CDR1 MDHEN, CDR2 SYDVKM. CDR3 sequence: CASSFFAGVPVGYEQYF. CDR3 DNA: TGTGCCAGCAGTTTCTTTGCCGGGGTCCCGGTGGGATACGAGCAGTACTTC.

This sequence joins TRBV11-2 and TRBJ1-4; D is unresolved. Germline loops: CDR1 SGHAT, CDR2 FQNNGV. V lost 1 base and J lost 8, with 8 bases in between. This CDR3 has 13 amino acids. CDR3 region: CASSLGPEEKLFF. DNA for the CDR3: TGTGCCAGCAGCTTAGGGCCAGAAGAAAAACTGTTTTTT.

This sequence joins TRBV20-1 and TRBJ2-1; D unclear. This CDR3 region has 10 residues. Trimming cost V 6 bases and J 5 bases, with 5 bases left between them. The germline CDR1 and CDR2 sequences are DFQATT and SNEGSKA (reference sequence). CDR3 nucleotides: TGCAGTGCAATGGACAATGAGCAGTTCTTC. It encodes CSAMDNEQFF.

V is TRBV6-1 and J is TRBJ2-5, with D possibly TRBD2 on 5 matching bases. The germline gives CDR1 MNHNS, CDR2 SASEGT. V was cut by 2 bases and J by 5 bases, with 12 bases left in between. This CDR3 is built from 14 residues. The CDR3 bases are TGTGCCAGCAGTGAAATGGGGTGGAGGGAGACCCAGTACTTC. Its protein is CASSEMGWRETQYF.

This CDR3 reads CASSVEPGSYNEQFF. The CDR3 bases are TGTGCCAGCAGCGTAGAACCGGGATCCTACAATGAGCAGTTCTTC. The rearrangement uses TRBV9 and TRBJ2-1, with D possibly being TRBD2 (5 bases). Germline CDR1 SGDLS, CDR2 YYNGEE. The CDR3 runs to 15 residues. Trimming took 0 bases from V and 1 from J, leaving 8 bases between them.

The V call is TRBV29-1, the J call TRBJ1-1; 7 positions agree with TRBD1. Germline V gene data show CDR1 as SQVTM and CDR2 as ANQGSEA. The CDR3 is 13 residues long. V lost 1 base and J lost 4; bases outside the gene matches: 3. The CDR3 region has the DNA TGCAGCGTTGAAGCGCAGGGGGGCACTGAAGCTTTCTTT. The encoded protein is CSVEAQGGTEAFF.

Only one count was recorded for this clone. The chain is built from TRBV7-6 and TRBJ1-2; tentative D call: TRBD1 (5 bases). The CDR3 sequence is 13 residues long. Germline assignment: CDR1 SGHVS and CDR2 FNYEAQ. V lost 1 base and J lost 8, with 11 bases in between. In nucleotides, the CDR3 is TGTGCCAGCAGCTTAGTTGGGGGAGGAGGCTACACCTTC. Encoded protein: CASSLVGGGGYTF.

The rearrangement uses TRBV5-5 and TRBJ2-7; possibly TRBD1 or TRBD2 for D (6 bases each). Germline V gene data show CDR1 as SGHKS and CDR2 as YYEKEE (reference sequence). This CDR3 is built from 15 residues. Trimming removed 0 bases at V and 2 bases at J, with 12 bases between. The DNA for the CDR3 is TGTGCCAGCAGCTTGGGCCCGGGGGCGGCCTACGAGCAGTACTTC. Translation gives CASSLGPGAAYEQYF.

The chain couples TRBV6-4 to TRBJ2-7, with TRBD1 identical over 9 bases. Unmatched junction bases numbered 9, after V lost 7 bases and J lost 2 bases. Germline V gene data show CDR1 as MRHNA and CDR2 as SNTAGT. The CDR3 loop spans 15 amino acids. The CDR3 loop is CASNPPTGGTYEQYF. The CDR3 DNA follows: TGTGCCAGCAACCCCCCCACAGGGGGCACCTACGAGCAGTACTTC.